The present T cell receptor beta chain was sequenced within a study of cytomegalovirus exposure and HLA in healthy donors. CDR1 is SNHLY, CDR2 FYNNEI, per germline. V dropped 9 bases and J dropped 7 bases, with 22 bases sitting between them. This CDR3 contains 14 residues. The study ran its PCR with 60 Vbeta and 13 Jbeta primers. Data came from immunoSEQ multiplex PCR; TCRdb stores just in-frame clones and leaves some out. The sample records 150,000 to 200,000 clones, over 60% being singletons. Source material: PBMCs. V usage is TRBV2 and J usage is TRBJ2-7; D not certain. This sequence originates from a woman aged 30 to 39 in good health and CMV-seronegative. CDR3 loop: CASLPRGYPQEQYF. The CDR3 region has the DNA TGTGCCAGTCTCCCACGAGGATACCCCCAAGAGCAGTACTTC.